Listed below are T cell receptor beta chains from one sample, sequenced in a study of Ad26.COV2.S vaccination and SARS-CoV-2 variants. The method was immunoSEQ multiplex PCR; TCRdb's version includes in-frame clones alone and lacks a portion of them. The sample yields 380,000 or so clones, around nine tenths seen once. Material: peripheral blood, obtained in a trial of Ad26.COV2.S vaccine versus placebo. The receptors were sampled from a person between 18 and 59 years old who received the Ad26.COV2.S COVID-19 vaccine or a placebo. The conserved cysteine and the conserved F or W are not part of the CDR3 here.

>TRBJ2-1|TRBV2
ASSWLADSYNEQF
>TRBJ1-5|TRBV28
ASSGNGAHQPQH
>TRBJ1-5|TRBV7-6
ASSLVQGQPQH
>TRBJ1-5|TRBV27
ASSLVGQGARGQPQH
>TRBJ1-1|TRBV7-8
ASSLAGGATEAF
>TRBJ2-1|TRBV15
ATAGTSGSNEQF
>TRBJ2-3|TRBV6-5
ASSPAGGITDTQY
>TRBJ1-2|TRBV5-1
ASSLMNYGYT
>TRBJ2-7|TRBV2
ASGGQGSYEQY
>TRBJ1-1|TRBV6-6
ASSSYRGGSGKEAF
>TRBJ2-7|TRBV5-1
ASAMYWGQNYEQY
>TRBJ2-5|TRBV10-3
AITKDREGETQY
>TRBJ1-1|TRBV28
ASSLQRIEAF
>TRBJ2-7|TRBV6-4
ASSDWRLAVSYEQY
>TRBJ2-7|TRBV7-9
ASSLGGFSYEQY
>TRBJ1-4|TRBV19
ASSIVRGNEKLF
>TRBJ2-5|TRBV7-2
ASSLGGLEGRTQY
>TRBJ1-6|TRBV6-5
ATTGGIGNNSPLH
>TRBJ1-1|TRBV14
ASSLGLNTEAF
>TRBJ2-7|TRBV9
ASSEGGRGYEQY
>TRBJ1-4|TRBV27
ASSLRANEKLF
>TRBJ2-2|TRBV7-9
ASSLTAGTGELF
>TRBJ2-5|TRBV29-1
SVRTARQGETQY
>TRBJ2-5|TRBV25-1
ASSVARTAETQY
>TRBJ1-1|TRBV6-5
ASSRSGGTEAF
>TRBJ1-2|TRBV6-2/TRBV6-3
ASSRSRTGGAET
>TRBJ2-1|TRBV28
ASSPSGWEQQF
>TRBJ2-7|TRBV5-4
ASSLLTNSDEQY
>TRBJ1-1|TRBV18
ASSPPLQASEFTEAF
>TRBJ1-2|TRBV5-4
ASSSKILNYGYT
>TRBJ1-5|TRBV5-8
ASRPGTGDQPQH
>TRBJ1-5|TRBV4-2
ASSQERGTGNQPQH
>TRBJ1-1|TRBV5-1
ASSSEWGNTEAF
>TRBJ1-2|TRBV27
ASSYNAGGLNYGYT
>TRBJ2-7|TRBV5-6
ASSTLDRGYEQY
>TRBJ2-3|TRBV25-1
ASSVQESTDTQY
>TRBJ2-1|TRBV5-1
ASSLQGASYNEQF
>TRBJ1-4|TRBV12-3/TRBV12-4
ASRLGGEKLF
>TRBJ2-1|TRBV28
ASSSDAGETEQF
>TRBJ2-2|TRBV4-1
ASSQVGLAGGPSTGELF
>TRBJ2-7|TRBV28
ASRKGGDYEQY
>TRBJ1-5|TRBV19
ASSILRGNQPQH
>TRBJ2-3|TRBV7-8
ASSLESRGLTDTQY
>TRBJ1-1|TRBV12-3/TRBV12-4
ASRGHYAEAF
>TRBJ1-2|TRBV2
ASREGENYGYT
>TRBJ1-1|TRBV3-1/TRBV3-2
ASSQGANMNTEAF
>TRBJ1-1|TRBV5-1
ASSVWGQQTEAF
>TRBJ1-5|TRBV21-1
ASSKRGGEGQPQH
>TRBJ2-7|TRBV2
ASSQSTPLYYEQY
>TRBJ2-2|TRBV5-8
ASSLLAGETTGELF
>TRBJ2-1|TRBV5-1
ASSSRLGGVVDEQF
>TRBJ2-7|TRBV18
ASSIGRARDEQY
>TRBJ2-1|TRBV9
ASSVYLAGGLSYNEQF
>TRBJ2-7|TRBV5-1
ASSLAGGRLAGVPYEQY
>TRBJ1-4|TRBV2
ASSRTGEKLF